The 24 T cell receptor beta chains in this list originate from one sample, sequenced in a study of control samples from healthy donors and cancer patients. Clones were sequenced by immunoSEQ multiplex PCR, and TCRdb holds only the in-frame ones, with some missing. The data hold fewer than 200,000 clones, with 88% observed a single time. Sequencing was performed on blood. The receptors were gathered from a woman in her 30s in good health.

This sequence joins TRBV11-3 and TRBJ2-1; D gene ambiguous. The germline gives CDR1 SGHNT, CDR2 YENEEA. The V and J ends lost 1 base and 0 bases respectively, with 10 bases between them. CDR3 size: 16 residues. CDR3 sequence: CASSLGAGRSYNEQFF. CDR3 nucleotides: TGTGCCAGCAGCTTAGGAGCCGGCCGCTCCTACAATGAGCAGTTCTTC.

The genes are TRBV7-9 and TRBJ1-1; D remains ambiguous. Germline CDR1 and CDR2: SEHNR and FQNEAQ (reference sequence). Trimming removed 2 bases at V and 8 bases at J, with 12 bases between. CDR3 length equals 13 residues. CDR3 in DNA: TGTGCCAGCAGCTTAACGTCTATCAGCGAAGCTTTCTTT. It codes for CASSLTSISEAFF.

J is TRBJ2-7 and V is TRBV25-1, with D possibly TRBD1 on 5 matching bases. Germline V gene data show CDR1 as MGHDK and CDR2 as SYGVNS. CDR3 size: 15 residues. V lost 2 bases, J lost 0 bases, and 11 bases lay in between. The CDR3 bases are TGTGCCAGCAGTGAAGGGGCAGCCTTCTCCTACGAGCAGTACTTC. Translated, it gives CASSEGAAFSYEQYF.

CDR3 coding DNA: TGTGCCACCAGTGATTTGAGTAGGAGGGCTTTCTTT. Amino acid sequence: CATSDLSRRAFF. The chain is built from TRBV24-1 and TRBJ1-1, with D uncertain. CDR3 length: 12 residues. Germline assignment: CDR1 KGHDR and CDR2 SFDVKD. Trimming cost V 0 bases and J 11 bases, with 9 bases left between them.

The rearrangement uses TRBV5-1 and TRBJ2-1; 14 bases match TRBD2. Trimming cost V 4 bases and J 5 bases; bases outside gene matches: 5. Germline V gene lookup returns CDR1 SGHRS and CDR2 YFSETQ. CDR3 length equals 16 residues. DNA of the CDR3: TGCGCCAGCAGCATAGGACTAGCGGGGGGAGACAATGAGCAGTTCTTC. This gives the protein CASSIGLAGGDNEQFF.

The CDR3 region has the DNA TGTGCCAGCAGTGAAGCGCGAGGGGCCTCCTACGAGCAGTACTTC. Protein product: CASSEARGASYEQYF. The genes are TRBV2 and TRBJ2-7; D may match TRBD1 or TRBD2 (5 bases each). Germline assignment: CDR1 SNHLY and CDR2 FYNNEI. V lost 0 bases and J 0 bases, leaving 9 bases between the germline ends. The CDR3 sequence is 15 residues long.

The chain couples TRBV11-2 to TRBJ2-1; D is perhaps TRBD1 or TRBD2 (5 bases each). CDR1 and CDR2 (germline): SGHAT, FQNNGV. The CDR3 covers 12 residues. With 1 base removed from V and 9 bases from J, the gap between germline ends came to 7 bases. The CDR3 reads CASSLGGTEQFF. The CDR3 coding sequence is TGTGCCAGCAGCTTAGGGGGGACTGAGCAGTTCTTC. Based on the CDR3 plus reference TRBV11-2 and TRBJ2-1, the full variable domain is EAGVAQSPRYKIIEKRQSVAFWCNPISGHATLYWYQQILGQGPKLLIQFQNNGVVDDSQLPKDRFSAERLKGVDSTLKIQPAKLEDSAVYLCASSLGGTEQFFGPGTRLTVL.

The chain couples TRBV6-4 to TRBJ1-2; D gene uncertain. V lost 1 base to trimming and J lost 6 bases, with 0 bases between them. The germline CDR1 and CDR2 sequences are MRHNA and SNTAGT. The CDR3 length is 10 residues. CDR3 DNA: TGTGCCAGCAGTGACTATGGCTACACCTTC. Protein sequence: CASSDYGYTF.

This rearrangement joins TRBV5-1 to TRBJ2-1; D may be TRBD2 (7 bases). The CDR3 loop spans 16 amino acids. V lost 1 base, J lost 7 bases, and 18 bases lay in between. CDR1 and CDR2 (germline): SGHRS, YFSETQ. The CDR3 DNA is TGCGCCAGCAGCTTGCAGGTCGGGGGGCTTGGGAATGAGCAGTTCTTC. It yields the protein CASSLQVGGLGNEQFF.

In regard to this clone: An end of the junction does not agree with germline; a read error may underlie this. This rearrangement joins TRBV7-8 to TRBJ2-7; a weak D match, TRBD2 (5 bases). This CDR3 has 15 amino acids. Germline assignment: CDR1 SGHVS and CDR2 FQNEAQ. CDR3 region: CASSLAAGVGYEQYF. Written as DNA, the CDR3 is TGTGCCAGCAGCCTAGCTGCAGGCGTTGGGTACGAGCAGTACTTC.

This rearrangement joins TRBV28 to TRBJ2-2; the D gene is possibly TRBD2 (5 bases). This CDR3 has 14 amino acids. Germline lookup yields CDR1 MDHEN and CDR2 SYDVKM. The V gene lost 3 bases and the J gene lost 5 bases, with 10 bases spanning the gap. This CDR3 is CASSFLGKTGELFF. In DNA form, the CDR3 reads TGTGCCAGCAGTTTCCTCGGGAAAACCGGGGAGCTGTTTTTT.

This rearrangement joins TRBV25-1 to TRBJ1-3; D unclear. Trimming left V 3 bases short and J 0 bases short, with 6 bases between. This CDR3 region has 14 residues. From germline, CDR1 is MGHDK and CDR2 SYGVNS. The CDR3 sequence is CASSDGYSGNTIYF. DNA for the CDR3: TGTGCCAGCAGTGACGGATACTCTGGAAACACCATATATTTT.

The chain combines TRBV19 with TRBJ1-1, with D perhaps TRBD1 (5 bases). The CDR3 spans 13 residues. Germline-derived CDR1 and CDR2 are LNHDA and SQIVND (reference sequence). The ends were cut back, 3 bases at V and 10 bases at J, with 15 bases in the middle. The CDR3 nucleotides read TGTGCCAGTAGTATCACTAGGGGAGGAACAGCTTTCTTT. Translation gives CASSITRGGTAFF.

This sequence joins TRBV18 and TRBJ2-2; 14 bases are a match to TRBD2. The CDR3 loop spans 18 amino acids. V shed 3 bases and J 3 bases; nucleotides not matched to a gene: 6. Per germline, CDR1 KGHSH and CDR2 LQKENI. This CDR3 reads CASSPVTSGGGDTGELFF. CDR3 in DNA: TGTGCCAGCTCACCCGTGACTAGCGGGGGGGGTGACACCGGGGAGCTGTTTTTT.

The V gene is TRBV4-1, the J gene TRBJ2-5; the match to TRBD1 covers 7 bases. Germline CDR1 MGHRA, CDR2 YSYEKL. The CDR3 runs 16 residues. After removal of 3 bases from V and 6 bases from J, the junction contained 13 bases not matched to a gene. Here the CDR3 reads CASSQKMTDREKTQYF. CDR3 in DNA: TGCGCCAGCAGCCAGAAGATGACCGACAGGGAGAAGACCCAGTACTTC.

The J gene is TRBJ1-4, the V gene TRBV18, with D possibly matching TRBD1 (5 bases). Germline assignment: CDR1 KGHSH and CDR2 LQKENI. The CDR3 is 14 amino acids. The V and J ends lost 1 base and 3 bases respectively, with 6 bases between them. CDR3 protein: CASSPLQANEKLFF. CDR3 DNA: TGTGCCAGCTCACCACTACAGGCTAATGAAAAACTGTTTTTT.

The V gene is TRBV6-1, the J gene TRBJ1-2, with D possibly being TRBD1 (6 bases). V dropped 2 bases and J dropped 6 bases, with 10 bases sitting between them. CDR1 and CDR2 from the germline V gene are MNHNS and SASEGT. The CDR3 consists of 13 residues. The CDR3 nucleotides are TGTGCCAGCAGTGAACAGGGGTTGGATGGCTACACCTTC. Translated: CASSEQGLDGYTF.

The chain recombines TRBV9 with TRBJ1-1; 8 bases match TRBD1. V gave up 6 bases and J gave up 2 bases; unmatched junction bases: 12. CDR3 length: 16 residues. Germline V gene lookup returns CDR1 SGDLS and CDR2 YYNGEE. For the CDR3, the DNA is TGTGCCAGCACCTTTTCCGGGACAGGACCCAACACTGAAGCTTTCTTT. This sequence encodes CASTFSGTGPNTEAFF. Variable domain in full (rest from reference TRBV9 and TRBJ1-1): DSGVTQTPKHLITATGQRVTLRCSPRSGDLSVYWYQQSLDQGLQFLIQYYNGEERAKGNILERFSAQQFPDLHSELNLSSLELGDSALYFCASTFSGTGPNTEAFFGQGTRLTVV.

In its sample, this clone was seen once. The chain links TRBV13 to TRBJ1-6; weak D call: TRBD1 (5 bases). V lost 2 bases and J lost 6, with 8 bases in between. Germline V gives CDR1 PRHDT, CDR2 FYEKMQ (reference sequence). The CDR3 runs 14 residues. CDR3 region: CASSLRGGNSPLHF. The CDR3 coding sequence is TGTGCCAGCAGCTTACGGGGGGGTAATTCACCCCTCCACTTT.

V is TRBV5-6 and J is TRBJ1-5, with no clear D. V was trimmed by 0 bases and J by 5 bases, leaving 6 bases between them. Germline V lookup: CDR1 SGHDT, CDR2 YYEEEE. This CDR3 contains 13 residues. CDR3 residues: CASSLGRDQPQHF. The CDR3 nucleotides are TGTGCCAGCAGCTTGGGCCGGGATCAGCCCCAGCATTTT.

The chain employs TRBV13 and TRBJ2-2; D might be TRBD1 (6 bases). Germline V CDR1 and CDR2: PRHDT, FYEKMQ (reference sequence). The germline V and J ends were trimmed by 3 bases and 5 bases, with 10 bases remaining between them. There are 14 residues in the CDR3. The CDR3 here is CASSFLQGTGELFF. DNA for the CDR3: TGTGCCAGCAGCTTTTTGCAGGGGACCGGGGAGCTGTTTTTT.

This clone was seen a single time. The V gene is TRBV29-1, the J gene TRBJ1-1; D uncertain. Germline assignment: CDR1 SQVTM and CDR2 ANQGSEA. CDR3 length: 13 residues. V was pared by 0 bases and J by 4 bases, with 9 bases between. The CDR3 region is CSVEDLQLTEAFF. Written as DNA, the CDR3 is TGCAGCGTTGAAGATCTTCAGCTCACTGAAGCTTTCTTT. Using reference TRBV29-1 and TRBJ1-1 for the parts outside the CDR3, the full variable domain is SAVISQKPSRDICQRGTSLTIQCQVDSQVTMMFWYRQQPGQSLTLIATANQGSEATYESGFVIDKFPISRPNLTFSTLTVSNMSPEDSSIYLCSVEDLQLTEAFFGQGTRLTVV.

This chain links TRBV19 with TRBJ1-1, with a weak D call TRBD1 (5 bases). The CDR3 spans 15 residues. V dropped 7 bases and J dropped 1 base, with 16 bases sitting between them. Germline CDR1 is LNHDA and CDR2 is SQIVND (reference sequence). CDR3: CASIPRIDRNTEAFF. In DNA form, the CDR3 reads TGTGCCAGTATCCCGAGGATTGACAGGAACACTGAAGCTTTCTTT.

The V gene is TRBV6-5, the J gene TRBJ1-3, with a possible D match to TRBD1 (6 bases). V dropped 5 bases and J dropped 9 bases, with 14 bases sitting between them. The CDR3 covers 13 residues. Germline CDR1 and CDR2: MNHEY and SVGAGI. CDR3 sequence: CASSPNRVVTIYF. For the CDR3, the DNA is TGTGCCAGCAGTCCAAACAGGGTTGTCACCATATATTTT.